Reported below is one TCR beta chain. Its antigen is unidentified. Those with alopecia areata gave lesional scalp punch biopsies and peripheral blood. Starting from PBMCs, sorting isolated CD4+ and CD8+ T cells. This record belongs to a study of CD8+ T cells in alopecia areata. Findings and limits, study-wide: Scalp lesions, especially in alopecia totalis/universalis, had higher clonality than normal scalp.

V lost 0 bases and J lost 10, with 9 bases in between. The CDR3 length is 12 residues. Germline loops: CDR1 MGHRA, CDR2 YSYEKL. As the sequencing template, cDNA was produced by extracting RNA and reverse transcribing it. Sequenced by immunoSEQ multiplex PCR; TCRdb stores in-frame clones only, minus some. The table records 150,000 to 200,000 clones, 65% to 75% of them present only once. The TCR was taken from a human donor with alopecia areata. V usage is TRBV4-1 and J usage is TRBJ1-1; no firm D call. The sample consisted of CD8+ T cells sorted from blood, taken at week 0. This chain's CDR3 is CASSQDRRGAFF. The CDR3 coding sequence is TGCGCCAGCAGCCAAGATCGACGGGGAGCTTTCTTT.